The source of this T cell receptor beta chain is a study of T cells in Graves' hyperthyroidism and ophthalmopathy (dated by TCRdb to the late 2010s). General notes on the study: Peripheral blood was sampled at the time of initial diagnosis, prior to any treatment. To identify TCR V-J signatures that set the groups apart, the researchers used a discovery cohort of about a hundred patients, made up of roughly 45 with Graves' ophthalmopathy and 57 with stable Graves' hyperthyroidism. Whether ophthalmopathy could be predicted prospectively was tested in an independent validation cohort made up of about 18 hyperthyroidism patients plus 17 patients who later progressed to ophthalmopathy. The 80 to 100 discovery patients were randomly divided into training and test sets at a 7:3 ratio. The study also compared thyroid tissue and blood T-cell repertoires from a handful of Graves' hyperthyroidism patients. After blood sampling, hyperthyroidism patients were treated with methimazole at a starting dose of 30 mg daily, and ophthalmopathy patients were treated with high-dose intravenous methylprednisolone. The paper reports TCR Vbeta CDR3 sequencing of some 140 peripheral blood samples: 40 or so ophthalmopathy, roughly 74 hyperthyroidism and some 17 progressor patients.

This clonotype was picked up many times. The clone's antigen remains unknown. No base quality values were provided; no much bigger clone lies one nucleotide off. CDR1 and CDR2, looked up from the germline V gene (reference sequence), are DFQATT and SNEGSKA. Spanning cysteine to phenylalanine, the CDR3 consists of 15 amino acids. Only the CDR3 region is kept as DNA, spanning 45 bases read in frame from base 1. Ends trimmed: V by 5 bases, J by 7 bases; bases unmatched to a gene: 17. TCR beta CDR3 regions were amplified from RNA transcripts. A first-round RT-PCR of the TCR CDR3 used the HTBI primer set with the Qiagen OneStep RT-PCR kit. Libraries were constructed in a second round of multiplex PCR, after which size selection and purification were carried out. Libraries were sequenced paired-end with 100 bp reads on an Illumina HiSeq2000. In the original analysis: Raw data were processed with SOAPnuke, discarding reads with adapters, uncalled bases, mean Phred below 15, or no exact constant-primer or identifier match. High-quality paired reads were merged with COPE v1.2.5, and unique nucleotide sequences were defined as clonotypes. Clonotypes were aligned to IMGT TRBV, TRBD and TRBJ reference segments using MiTCR v1.1. The analysis was restricted to V-J combinations with a frequency above 0.0001, which together covered 98% to 99.2% of the repertoires. A TCS score was defined as the ratio between F50 (clonal expansion) and ExV (chaos), using BLOSUM62-based TCRdist between CDR3 peptides within each V-J. Welch's t-statistics and random forest reduced 450 to 600 V-J features to about 13, which were used in a naive Bayes classifier (R e1071). Using fastp at Q25 and MiXCR, TCRdb reprocessed the public reads and kept productive beta chains. Records with the same CDR3 protein are collapsed into one entry carrying the most frequent genes and DNA. The V and J calls follow TCRdb's processing rather than the paper's. This sample lists about 350,000 distinct CDR3 sequences; more than 11% were detected once. Around 24% of the sample is in the top ten clones.

A patient counted as having stable Graves' hyperthyroidism if no progression to ophthalmopathy occurred over 18 months of follow-up. Hyperthyroidism patients were newly diagnosed, with disease duration under 2 months, and aged 18 to 65 years. Any patient with an uncontrolled infection, another autoimmune disease, pregnancy or lactation was excluded. Diagnoses relied on clinical symptoms, serum thyroxine and TRAb, thyroid ultrasound and orbital computed tomography. PBMCs were separated from 10 ml of fresh peripheral blood using Ficoll-Paque density gradient centrifugation. Trizol reagent was used to extract total RNA, and RNA quality was then checked on an Agilent 2100 Bioanalyzer. Overall results and qualifications from the work: In validation, progression to ophthalmopathy was predicted by the model with roughly 69% sensitivity and 72% to 85% specificity, a median of about 6.4 months before onset. A 13 V-J signature model separated ophthalmopathy from stable hyperthyroidism, with approximately 87% sensitivity and around 84% specificity in cross-validation and 80%/75% in testing. Sample size was not statistically predetermined, and investigators were not blinded to group allocation. Most expanded thyroid clonotypes (frequency above 0.001) were also detected in blood, suggesting blood repertoires may reflect thyroid immune responses.

Rearrangement joined TRBV20-1 to TRBJ2-7, with 7 bases matching TRBD1. The material sequenced was blood. The receptor's source is a woman aged 30 to 39 with Graves' hyperthyroidism. The CDR3 reads as follows: CSAGRGPAGVGEQYF. The DNA sequence is as follows: TGCAGTGCTGGAAGGGGGCCAGCAGGGGTCGGGGAGCAGTACTTC.